These 15 T cell receptor beta chains originate from one sample sequenced in a study of immune evolution from preneoplasia to lung adenocarcinoma. The table came from immunoSEQ multiplex PCR; TCRdb's copy has only in-frame clones and leaves some out. The table has about 8,600 clones, 70% to 80% seen once; the top ten hold under 7%. Sequencing was performed on FFPE lung adenocarcinoma in situ tissue. The source is a person between 55 and 80 years old with lung adenocarcinoma.

V gene TRBV5-5 combines with J gene TRBJ2-1; D is perhaps TRBD1 or TRBD2 (5 bases each). CDR3 length: 15 residues. In germline, CDR1 is SGHKS, CDR2 YYEKEE (reference sequence). The V end lost 0 bases, the J end lost 0 bases, and 7 bases lay between the germline ends. CDR3 region: CASSLDGGSYNEQFF. CDR3 sequence (DNA): TGTGCCAGCAGCTTGGATGGGGGCTCCTACAATGAGCAGTTCTTC.

This chain joins TRBV5-1 and TRBJ2-2, with 8 bases fitting TRBD1. Germline loops: CDR1 SGHRS, CDR2 YFSETQ. This CDR3 region has 15 residues. V lost 4 bases to trimming and J lost 1 base; unmatched junction nucleotides: 3. The chain's CDR3 is CASSTGQGNTGELFF. CDR3 DNA: TGCGCCAGCAGCACAGGACAGGGGAACACCGGGGAGCTGTTTTTT.

To note about this clone: Sequence at one end of the junction differs from germline and may be a read error. This chain connects TRBV29-1 to TRBJ2-7; D is perhaps TRBD1 or TRBD2 (6 bases each). The CDR3 loop spans 11 amino acids. In germline, CDR1 is SQVTM, CDR2 ANQGSEA. The CDR3 DNA reads TGCGGGGGGCGAACTGCCTACGGGCAGTACTTC. This gives the protein CGGRTAYGQYF.

This sequence joins TRBV23-1 and TRBJ1-4, with 10 bases lining up with TRBD1. TRBV23-1 is recorded as an ORF, its role being uncertain. The V and J ends lost 0 bases and 0 bases, in that order; junction bases with no gene match: 7. The CDR3 has 19 residues. CDR3 sequence reads: CASSQSRDRGRATNEKLFF. In DNA, the CDR3 is TGCGCCAGCAGTCAATCGAGAGACAGGGGGCGAGCAACTAATGAAAAACTGTTTTTT.

The chain couples TRBV6-5 to TRBJ2-2; D might be TRBD1 (7 bases). Trimming removed 4 bases from V and 3 bases from J, with 12 bases in between. This CDR3 is built from 15 residues. Germline-derived CDR1 and CDR2 are MNHEY and SVGAGI. As DNA, the CDR3 is TGTGCCAGCAGTTTGGAGGGGGCGGACACCGGGGAGCTGTTTTTT. Its protein product is CASSLEGADTGELFF.

The rearrangement uses TRBV28 and TRBJ1-5; a weak D match, TRBD1 (5 bases). From germline, CDR1 is MDHEN and CDR2 SYDVKM. The ends were cut back, 6 bases at V and 5 bases at J, with 11 bases in the middle. This CDR3 is built from 13 residues. The chain's CDR3 is CASSPGLYQPQHF. As DNA, the CDR3 is TGTGCCAGCAGCCCAGGGTTATATCAGCCCCAGCATTTT. Using reference TRBV28 and TRBJ1-5 for the parts outside the CDR3, the full variable domain is DVKVTQSSRYLVKRTGEKVFLECVQDMDHENMFWYRQDPGLGLRLIYFSYDVKMKEKGDIPEGYSVSREKKERFSLILESASTNQTSMYLCASSPGLYQPQHFGDGTRLSIL.

The chain is built from TRBV7-2 and TRBJ2-7; a possible D gene is TRBD2 (5 bases). Trimming removed 6 bases from V and 3 bases from J, with 9 bases in between. Germline V gene data show CDR1 as SGHTA and CDR2 as FQGNSA. The CDR3 sequence is 12 residues long. CDR3 in amino acids: CASSQSGYEQYF. The DNA of the CDR3 is TGTGCCAGCAGTCAAAGCGGCTACGAGCAGTACTTC.

The chain links TRBV5-6 to TRBJ1-2; 8 positions agree with TRBD1. The length of the CDR3 is 15 residues. The junction had 8 bases not matched to a gene; V was cut back by 5 bases and J by 2 bases. Germline CDR1 reads SGHDT; CDR2 reads YYEEEE. The CDR3 DNA reads as TGTGCCAGCAGTTACAACAGGGGGTGGAACTATGGCTACACCTTC. It specifies CASSYNRGWNYGYTF.

This sequence joins TRBV2 and TRBJ2-5, with a possible D match to TRBD1 (5 bases). This CDR3 has 17 amino acids. From germline, CDR1 is SNHLY and CDR2 FYNNEI. Trimming left V 5 bases short and J 2 bases short, with 21 bases between. Here the CDR3 DNA reads TGTGCCAGCAGTAGACCGGACAATAGGGTGGGACAAGAGACCCAGTACTTC. This encodes CASSRPDNRVGQETQYF.

This chain connects TRBV7-6 to TRBJ2-6; D uncertain. The CDR3 totals 18 residues. Germline V gene sequence: CDR1 SGHVS, CDR2 FNYEAQ. V was cut by 4 bases and J by 5 bases, with 21 bases left in between. The CDR3 loop is CASSSSTISQSRANVLTF. The CDR3 DNA is TGTGCCAGCAGCTCGAGTACAATCTCACAAAGTCGGGCCAACGTCCTGACTTTC.

This clone was seen a few times. The CDR3, as DNA: TGTGCCAGCAGCTTAGATCCCGGCACAGATACGCAGTATTTT. This gives the protein CASSLDPGTDTQYF. This chain connects TRBV11-3 to TRBJ2-3; D is undetermined. Germline V gene data show CDR1 as SGHNT and CDR2 as YENEEA. Trimming pared 0 bases from V and 1 base from J, leaving 5 bases between. The CDR3 spans 14 residues.

The V and J genes are TRBV10-3 and TRBJ1-1; 9 bases are a match to TRBD1. There are 15 residues in the CDR3. Trimming cost V 4 bases and J 3 bases; bases outside gene matches: 6. Germline CDR1 is ENHRY and CDR2 is SYGVKD. The CDR3: CAISGLQGAYTEAFF. CDR3 nucleotides: TGTGCCATCAGTGGCCTACAGGGGGCTTACACTGAAGCTTTCTTT.

This clone was seen just once. The V gene is TRBV10-3, the J gene TRBJ2-1; perhaps TRBD2 as D (7 bases). Trimming removed 5 bases at V and 4 bases at J, with 18 bases between. This CDR3 contains 16 residues. Per germline, CDR1 ENHRY and CDR2 SYGVKD. The CDR3 here is CAISFSGGGDYNEQFF. The CDR3 DNA reads TGTGCCATCAGTTTCTCTGGCGGGGGCGATTACAATGAGCAGTTCTTC.

The V call is TRBV30, the J call TRBJ1-6; a possible D gene is TRBD1 (6 bases). Germline lookup yields CDR1 GTSNPN and CDR2 SVGIG (reference sequence). The CDR3 consists of 15 residues. Trimming left V 2 bases short and J 4 bases short, with 12 bases between. CDR3 residues: CAWSSGGQYNSPLHF. The CDR3, as DNA: TGTGCCTGGAGTAGTGGGGGCCAGTATAATTCACCCCTCCACTTT.

J is TRBJ2-3 and V is TRBV29-1; 7 bases align to TRBD2. The V gene's germline CDR1 is SQVTM and CDR2 ANQGSEA. This CDR3 has 14 residues. J gave up 0 bases and V 6 bases, and 6 bases lay outside the gene matches. The CDR3 sequence is CSVGEGMSTDTQYF. Written as DNA, the CDR3 is TGCAGCGTGGGGGAGGGTATGAGCACAGATACGCAGTATTTT.